One sample yielded the 6 T cell receptor beta chains listed below, sequenced in a study of technical replicates of blood from a handful of donors. Produced via immunoSEQ multiplex PCR; TCRdb's table is partial and in-frame only. The repertoire includes about 86,000 clones, around 96% of them detected once, and about 0.41% sits in the top ten. Input material: T cells isolated from PBMCs. The receptor set was obtained from a human donor in good health.

The chain couples TRBV5-1 to TRBJ2-3; D unclear. V was pared by 4 bases and J by 1 base, with 13 bases between. This CDR3 contains 15 residues. The germline CDR1 and CDR2 sequences are SGHRS and YFSETQ. CDR3 nucleotides: TGCGCCAGCAGCCCCCTAGGTGGTGGCACAGATACGCAGTATTTT. It translates to CASSPLGGGTDTQYF.

The J gene is TRBJ2-3, the V gene TRBV4-1; tentatively, D is TRBD2 (5 bases). The CDR3 totals 16 residues. Germline assignment: CDR1 MGHRA and CDR2 YSYEKL. V was cut by 0 bases and J by 4 bases, with 14 bases left in between. The CDR3 coding sequence is TGCGCCAGCAGCCAAGATTGGCCTAGCATCGCAGATACGCAGTATTTT. It is translated as CASSQDWPSIADTQYF.

The CDR3 sequence is CASRKTGIHEQYF. Written as DNA, the CDR3 is TGCGCCAGCCGAAAAACAGGTATCCACGAGCAGTACTTC. This chain joins TRBV5-1 and TRBJ2-7, with D possibly being TRBD1 (5 bases). Trimming took 7 bases from V and 5 from J, leaving 16 bases between them. CDR3 length equals 13 residues. Per germline, CDR1 SGHRS and CDR2 YFSETQ.

V is TRBV7-7 and J is TRBJ2-3; no firm D call. V was pared by 1 base and J by 0 bases, with 8 bases between. From germline, CDR1 is SSHAT and CDR2 FNYEAQ (reference sequence). This CDR3 comprises 15 residues. This chain's CDR3 is CASSLGRSSTDTQYF. The CDR3, as DNA: TGTGCCAGCAGCTTAGGCCGGTCTAGCACAGATACGCAGTATTTT.

The V gene is TRBV5-5, the J gene TRBJ1-1; D unresolved. The CDR3 is made up of 14 amino acids. In germline, CDR1 is SGHKS, CDR2 YYEKEE (reference sequence). Between the trimmed V and J ends, which lost 0 bases and 0 bases, there was a span of 6 bases. The CDR3 protein is CASSLGDMNTEAFF. CDR3 bases: TGTGCCAGCAGCTTGGGAGACATGAACACTGAAGCTTTCTTT. Full variable domain (outside the CDR3, taken from reference TRBV5-5 and TRBJ1-1): DAGVTQSPTHLIKTRGQQVTLRCSPISGHKSVSWYQQVLGQGPQFIFQYYEKEERGRGNFPDRFSARQFPNYSSELNVNALLLGDSALYLCASSLGDMNTEAFFGQGTRLTVV.

The chain is built from TRBV6-5 and TRBJ1-1; unclear D gene. The V gene lost 0 bases and the J gene lost 3 bases, with 8 bases spanning the gap. The CDR3 runs to 14 residues. Germline-derived CDR1 and CDR2 are MNHEY and SVGAGI. The CDR3 loop reads CASSYSNGDTEAFF. The CDR3 region has the DNA TGTGCCAGCAGTTACTCGAACGGGGACACTGAAGCTTTCTTT.